This is a list of T cell receptor beta chains from one sample in a study of post-analysis software for immune sequencing data. One entry per CDR3 protein results from TCRdb running MiXCR on the PCR reads. The table records about 820,000 distinct CDR3 sequences, roughly 58% of them present only once. Sequencing was done on a sample of blood. Receptors were obtained from a girl between 5 and 17 years old with multiple sclerosis. The CDR3 runs from the conserved cysteine through the conserved F or W. The D gene is left open where the match is weak. Clone size, where shown, is once, few, many, or a class for clones that have expanded.

d_call,j_call,clone_size,v_call,cdr3_nt,cdr3_aa
.,TRBJ1-2,few,TRBV29-1,TGCAGCGTTGAAAACCTTGACAGGAACTATGGCTACACCTTC,CSVENLDRNYGYTF
.,TRBJ1-2,.,TRBV7-3,TGTACCAGCAGCCCCGACAGAAACTATGGCTACACCTTC,CTSSPDRNYGYTF
.,TRBJ2-3,.,TRBV20-1,TGCAGTGCTAGCGAACGGGAGTCAGATACGCAGTATTTT,CSASERESDTQYF
TRBD2,TRBJ2-1,.,TRBV9,TGTGCCAGCAGCGTTAGCGGGGGGCCTAGGGATGAGCAGTTCTTC,CASSVSGGPRDEQFF
TRBD1,TRBJ2-7,few,TRBV29-1,TGCAGCGTTGCTCCGGGACAGGGGGCTCGCGAGCAGTACTTC,CSVAPGQGAREQYF
.,TRBJ2-7,.,TRBV29-1,TGCAGCGTTGAAACGACAGTATCCTACGAGCAGTACTTC,CSVETTVSYEQYF
.,TRBJ2-7,.,TRBV15,TGTGCCACCAGCAGAGGTCGGGCCCTCTACGAGCAGTACTTC,CATSRGRALYEQYF
TRBD1,TRBJ2-7,.,TRBV6-5,TGTGCCAGCAGTTACACAGAGTCGGGACAGTCCTACGAGCAGTACTTC,CASSYTESGQSYEQYF
.,TRBJ2-7,few,TRBV6-1,TGTGCCAGCAGTCTAACCGGGACGGGGCCGGTTGGCTCCTACGAGCAGTACTTC,CASSLTGTGPVGSYEQYF
.,TRBJ2-7,.,TRBV20-1,TGCAGTGCTAGGGTTTCGGGAACCTACGAGCAGTACTTC,CSARVSGTYEQYF
.,TRBJ2-5,few,TRBV29-1,TGCAGCGTCCGGGACGGGACCGGGGAGACCCAGTACTTC,CSVRDGTGETQYF
.,TRBJ1-4,.,TRBV6-1,TGTGCCGGCAGCCAACAACCAACTAATGAAAAACTGTTTTTT,CAGSQQPTNEKLFF
.,TRBJ1-1,few,TRBV5-1,TGCGCCAGCAGCTCCCAAGGGGCCACTGAAGCTTTCTTT,CASSSQGATEAFF
.,TRBJ2-7,.,TRBV3-1,TGTGCCAGCAGCGAATCGGGCAGTTTTAGCTCCTACGAGCAGTACTTC,CASSESGSFSSYEQYF
.,TRBJ2-5,.,TRBV29-1,TGCAGCGTCCTCGGGAGCAGGCTGCAAGAGACCCAGTACTTC,CSVLGSRLQETQYF
.,TRBJ2-5,.,TRBV7-8,TGTGCCAGCAGAACGACTCGAGGCTTGCAAGAGACCCAGTACTTC,CASRTTRGLQETQYF
.,TRBJ2-7,.,TRBV10-3,TGTGCCACCCGAGGGCAGTCCTACGAGCAGTACTTC,CATRGQSYEQYF
.,TRBJ2-7,.,TRBV25-1,TGTGCCAGCAGTGAGGCGGGACCCCTCTACGAGCAGTACTTC,CASSEAGPLYEQYF
.,TRBJ2-2,.,TRBV24-1,TGTGCCACCAGTGATTTGCCAGCCGGGAACACCGGGGAGCTGTTTTTT,CATSDLPAGNTGELFF
.,TRBJ2-7,.,TRBV29-1,TGCAGCGCCACGCCCGACAACTCCTACGAGCAGTACTTC,CSATPDNSYEQYF
.,TRBJ2-5,.,TRBV14,TGTGCCAGCAGCCAAGTTGCTGGGACCCAGTACTTC,CASSQVAGTQYF
TRBD2,TRBJ2-7,.,TRBV6-5,TGTGCCAGCAGTAGACTAGCGGGGATCTACTACGAGCAGTACTTC,CASSRLAGIYYEQYF
TRBD1,TRBJ1-1,.,TRBV29-1,TGCAGCGGAGCCGGGACAGCAAACCCTGGTCACACTGAAGCTTTCTTT,CSGAGTANPGHTEAFF
.,TRBJ1-2,.,TRBV29-1,TGCAGCGTTAAGGGGTCTGACGCGGCTTACTATGGCTACACCTTC,CSVKGSDAAYYGYTF
TRBD1,TRBJ2-1,.,TRBV9,TGTGCCAGCAGCGTGACGGGACAGGGCTACAATGAGCAGTTCTTC,CASSVTGQGYNEQFF
.,TRBJ2-7,few,TRBV10-3,TGTGCCATCAGTGAACGGGGGCGGGACGAGCAGTACTTC,CAISERGRDEQYF
.,TRBJ1-5,.,TRBV12-3/TRBV12-4,TGTGCCAGCAGTACCTCATGGACAGTCAGCAATCAGCCCCAGCATTTT,CASSTSWTVSNQPQHF
TRBD1,TRBJ1-5,.,TRBV13,TGTGCCAGCAGCTTAGAGCTGAGGACAGGTGATAGCAATCAGCCCCAGCATTTT,CASSLELRTGDSNQPQHF
.,TRBJ1-2,.,TRBV3-1,TGTGCCAGCAGTCTCGTGGGCAGTACTGGCTACACCTTC,CASSLVGSTGYTF
.,TRBJ1-1,few,TRBV6-6,TGTGCCAGCAGTAAGGGCACTGAAGCTTTCTTT,CASSKGTEAFF
TRBD1,TRBJ1-2,.,TRBV29-1,TGCAGCGTTGGTGGGACAGGGGACTATGGCTACACCTTC,CSVGGTGDYGYTF
TRBD1,TRBJ2-3,.,TRBV7-3,TGTGCCAGCAACAAGGGACAGGCTAGCACAGATACGCAGTATTTT,CASNKGQASTDTQYF
TRBD1,TRBJ2-3,.,TRBV20-1,TGCAGTGCTAAAGAGACAGGGACCTACACAGATACGCAGTATTTT,CSAKETGTYTDTQYF
TRBD2,TRBJ2-5,few,TRBV7-6,TGTGCCAGCAGCTTATCTAGACTAGCGGGAGAATGGGAGCAGTACTTC,CASSLSRLAGEWEQYF
TRBD2,TRBJ2-7,.,TRBV29-1,TGCAGCGTTGCATCGGTAGCGGGAGTCCACGAGCAGTACTTC,CSVASVAGVHEQYF
.,TRBJ2-1,.,TRBV19,TGTGCCAGTAGTATGGTGAATGAGCAGTTCTTC,CASSMVNEQFF
.,TRBJ2-1,many,TRBV20-1,TGCAGTGCTAGAGGCCTTAACAATGAGCAGTTCTTC,CSARGLNNEQFF
.,TRBJ2-4,few,TRBV5-1,TGCGCCAGCAGCTACAGGGCCCAGCAGTACTTC,CASSYRAQQYF
.,TRBJ1-6,.,TRBV3-1,TGTGCCAGCAGCCAACGGGCCGCTAATTCACCCCTCCACTTT,CASSQRAANSPLHF